This entry lists 32 T cell receptor beta chains sequenced from one sample in a study of pediatric ulcerative colitis. Assay used: immunoSEQ multiplex PCR; TCRdb lists only in-frame clones, some missing. The sample holds more than 45,000 clones, 80% to 90% seen once. The source material was blood. Source of these receptors: a boy between 5 and 17 years old who was a control in a study of pediatric ulcerative colitis.

The chain joins TRBV4-1 to TRBJ2-6; TRBD1 agrees at 7 bases. CDR1 is MGHRA and CDR2 is YSYEKL in the germline V gene. V gave up 4 bases and J gave up 3 bases; unmatched junction bases: 6. CDR3 length: 16 residues. CDR3 bases: TGCGCCAGCAGCCCGACAGGGAGAGTTGGGGCCAACGTCCTGACTTTC. Encoded protein: CASSPTGRVGANVLTF.

J is TRBJ2-7 and V is TRBV13; D may be TRBD2 (6 bases). Germline V gene lookup returns CDR1 PRHDT and CDR2 FYEKMQ (reference sequence). This CDR3 is built from 15 residues. Trimming removed 3 bases at V and 4 bases at J, with 16 bases between. The CDR3 nucleotides read TGTGCCAGCAGCTTGGACTCGCGGAGGGGTTACGAGCAGTACTTC. Translating it yields CASSLDSRRGYEQYF.

This clone has a handful of counts. The chain links TRBV4-2 to TRBJ1-2, with 7 bases lining up with TRBD1. After removal of 3 bases from V and 1 base from J, the junction contained 8 bases not matched to a gene. Germline assignment: CDR1 LGHNA and CDR2 YNFKEQ. This CDR3 spans 16 amino acids. The CDR3 DNA reads TGTGCCAGCAGCCATGCGGACAGGCCAAATAACTATGGCTACACCTTC. Amino acid sequence: CASSHADRPNNYGYTF.

The genes are TRBV10-1 and TRBJ2-1; D remains unclear. The germline V and J ends were trimmed by 0 bases and 8 bases, with 17 bases remaining between them. The germline gives CDR1 WNHNN, CDR2 SYGVQD (reference sequence). The CDR3 loop spans 16 amino acids. The CDR3 bases are TGCGCCAGCAGTGAGTCGATCGGGTCCCCTCGGGATGAGCAGTTCTTC. This sequence encodes CASSESIGSPRDEQFF.

This chain links TRBV19 with TRBJ2-1; the match to TRBD2 covers 9 bases. Germline V gives CDR1 LNHDA, CDR2 SQIVND (reference sequence). J gave up 4 bases and V 4 bases, and 5 bases lay outside the gene matches. The CDR3 length is 15 residues. CDR3 region: CASSTHSGSYNEQFF. Here the CDR3 DNA reads TGTGCCAGTAGTACTCATAGCGGGAGTTACAATGAGCAGTTCTTC.

The chain combines TRBV7-2 with TRBJ1-1, with 8 bases aligning to TRBD1. The CDR3 spans 14 residues. V lost 2 bases and J lost 6; bases outside the gene matches: 5. Germline loops: CDR1 SGHTA, CDR2 FQGNSA. CDR3 nucleotides: TGTGCCAGCAGCTTACAGCAGGGGGCCTCTGAAGCTTTCTTT. Translating it yields CASSLQQGASEAFF.

This chain links TRBV7-2 with TRBJ2-1; TRBD2 agrees at 7 bases. V lost 2 bases, J lost 8 bases, and 9 bases stayed unmatched. Germline lookup yields CDR1 SGHTA and CDR2 FQGNSA. CDR3 length: 15 amino acids. CDR3 protein: CASSLMAGGDDEQFF. CDR3 bases: TGTGCCAGCAGCTTAATGGCTGGGGGGGATGATGAGCAGTTCTTC. Full variable domain (outside the CDR3, taken from reference TRBV7-2 and TRBJ2-1): GAGVSQSPSNKVTEKGKDVELRCDPISGHTALYWYRQSLGQGLEFLIYFQGNSAPDKSGLPSDRFSAERTGGSVSTLTIQRTQQEDSAVYLCASSLMAGGDDEQFFGPGTRLTVL.

This chain links TRBV5-1 with TRBJ2-7; the match to TRBD2 covers 8 bases. Germline V gene data show CDR1 as SGHRS and CDR2 as YFSETQ. This CDR3 is 15 amino acids long. The trim removed 2 bases at V and 1 base at J, leaving 5 bases unmatched. The DNA of the CDR3 is TGCGCCAGCAGCTTATCGGCGGGAGGTTCCTACGAGCAGTACTTC. Translation: CASSLSAGGSYEQYF. Using reference TRBV5-1 and TRBJ2-7 for the parts outside the CDR3, the full variable domain is KAGVTQTPRYLIKTRGQQVTLSCSPISGHRSVSWYQQTPGQGLQFLFEYFSETQRNKGNFPGRFSGRQFSNSRSEMNVSTLELGDSALYLCASSLSAGGSYEQYFGPGTRLTVT.

This clone was observed a single time. The chain joins TRBV5-8 to TRBJ2-3, with TRBD2 matching over 8 bases. Per the germline V gene, CDR1 is SGHTS and CDR2 is YDEGEE. The CDR3 length is 15 residues. Germline trimming cut 4 bases from V and 2 bases from J; bases unmatched to any gene: 6. CDR3 sequence reads: CASSKAGEATDTQYF. DNA for the CDR3: TGTGCCAGCAGCAAAGCGGGAGAGGCCACAGATACGCAGTATTTT.

This clone has a handful of counts. The V and J genes are TRBV4-3 and TRBJ1-6; D might be TRBD1 (5 bases). Trimming took off 0 bases at V and 11 bases at J, with 23 bases between the two ends. The CDR3 length is 18 residues. The V gene's germline CDR1 is LGHNA and CDR2 YSLEER. The CDR3 reads CASSQDLMGPGTETPLHF. DNA for the CDR3: TGCGCCAGCAGCCAAGATCTAATGGGGCCAGGGACGGAGACACCCCTCCACTTT.

The chain recombines TRBV6-4 with TRBJ1-6, with D possibly being TRBD1 (5 bases). The CDR3 is made up of 15 amino acids. In germline, CDR1 is MRHNA, CDR2 SNTAGT. Trimming took off 3 bases at V and 10 bases at J, with 16 bases between the two ends. CDR3 region: CASSESSQGGSPLHF. CDR3 in DNA: TGTGCCAGCAGTGAAAGTTCCCAGGGAGGGTCACCCCTCCACTTT.

The chain is built from TRBV15 and TRBJ2-1; 8 positions agree with TRBD2. Unmatched junction bases numbered 5, after V lost 0 bases and J lost 7 bases. CDR3 length: 15 amino acids. Germline V gene sequence: CDR1 LNHNV, CDR2 YYDKDF (reference sequence). The CDR3 region has the DNA TGTGCCACCAGCAGAGATATGGGACTAGATAATGAGCAGTTCTTC. Translated: CATSRDMGLDNEQFF.

The chain joins TRBV7-8 to TRBJ2-2; D is unresolved. The CDR3 extends over 12 amino acids. Germline CDR1 SGHVS, CDR2 FQNEAQ. V lost 5 bases to trimming and J lost 6 bases, with 7 bases between them. This CDR3 reads CASSINAGELFF. In DNA form, the CDR3 reads TGTGCCAGCAGCATAAATGCCGGGGAGCTGTTTTTT.

The rearrangement uses TRBV4-3 and TRBJ2-7; TRBD1 aligns across 8 bases. This CDR3 region has 14 residues. The trim removed 4 bases at V and 4 bases at J, leaving 6 bases unmatched. Germline V gene lookup returns CDR1 LGHNA and CDR2 YSLEER. The CDR3: CASSRGTGQYEQYF. In DNA form, the CDR3 reads TGCGCCAGCAGCCGAGGGACAGGCCAGTACGAGCAGTACTTC.

The CDR3 sequence is CASAPGENYGYTF. CDR3 in DNA: TGTGCCAGCGCCCCAGGGGAGAACTATGGCTACACCTTC. The chain is built from TRBV28 and TRBJ1-2, with D perhaps TRBD1 (6 bases). The CDR3 loop spans 13 amino acids. Trimming took off 8 bases at V and 2 bases at J, with 12 bases between the two ends. Germline V gene sequence: CDR1 MDHEN, CDR2 SYDVKM.

The chain links TRBV27 to TRBJ1-6; 9 bases agree with TRBD1. The junction had 6 bases not matched to a gene; V was cut back by 7 bases and J by 5 bases. The germline V gene encodes CDR1 MNHEY and CDR2 SMNVEV (reference sequence). The CDR3 loop spans 15 amino acids. DNA for the CDR3: TGTGCCAGCAACACACAGGGGGCGGATAATTCACCCCTCCACTTT. The encoded protein is CASNTQGADNSPLHF.

The chain has TRBV19 and TRBJ2-6; tentatively, D is TRBD1 (6 bases). With 4 bases removed from V and 0 bases from J, the gap between germline ends came to 16 bases. Germline CDR1 and CDR2: LNHDA and SQIVND (reference sequence). This CDR3 comprises 18 residues. CDR3 region: CASSTVRDTVSGANVLTF. The CDR3 DNA follows: TGTGCCAGTAGTACTGTCCGGGACACCGTCTCTGGGGCCAACGTCCTGACTTTC.

The V gene is TRBV10-3, the J gene TRBJ1-2, with D uncertain. The CDR3 has 15 amino acids. Trimming pared 0 bases from V and 7 bases from J, leaving 15 bases between. Germline CDR1 reads ENHRY; CDR2 reads SYGVKD. The CDR3 region has the DNA TGTGCCATCAGTGAGTCGCCCCGGTCAAGGAGTGGCTACACCTTC. As protein: CAISESPRSRSGYTF.

This clone was observed a few times. The chain uses TRBV4-3 and TRBJ2-7, with 14 positions matching TRBD2. Germline assignment: CDR1 LGHNA and CDR2 YSLEER. The CDR3 is made up of 15 amino acids. The V gene end was trimmed by 5 bases and the J gene end by 4 bases; junction bases not matched to a gene: 4. CDR3 region: CASSRGLAGVYEQYF. CDR3 nucleotides: TGCGCCAGCAGCAGGGGACTAGCGGGGGTATACGAGCAGTACTTC.

This chain joins TRBV2 and TRBJ2-5, with 7 bases matching TRBD1. Germline-derived CDR1 and CDR2 are SNHLY and FYNNEI. The ends lost 5 bases at V and 4 bases at J; junction bases unmatched: 7. The CDR3 spans 14 residues. Here the CDR3 reads CASSIGTATETQYF. The CDR3 DNA sequence: TGTGCCAGCAGTATCGGGACAGCGACAGAGACCCAGTACTTC.

The chain employs TRBV9 and TRBJ1-5; 7 bases match TRBD1. Germline CDR1 SGDLS, CDR2 YYNGEE. CDR3 length equals 15 residues. The J segment lost 7 bases and the V segment lost 4 bases, leaving 11 bases of the junction unmatched. CDR3 amino acids: CASSPLGGEGQPQHF. The CDR3 DNA sequence: TGTGCCAGCAGCCCACTAGGGGGCGAAGGACAGCCCCAGCATTTT.

The chain carries TRBV6-4 and TRBJ2-3; 10 nucleotides align to TRBD2. The CDR3 is 15 amino acids. The germline V gene encodes CDR1 MRHNA and CDR2 SNTAGT. With V trimmed by 3 bases and J by 2 bases, 2 bases remained unmatched. Written as DNA, the CDR3 is TGTGCCAGCAGTGAACTAGCGGGGAACACAGATACGCAGTATTTT. Protein sequence: CASSELAGNTDTQYF.

This rearrangement joins TRBV14 to TRBJ2-7; no clear D. The CDR3 has 12 amino acids. Germline CDR1 and CDR2: SGHDN and FVKESK. V lost 7 bases and J 7 bases, leaving 14 bases between the germline ends. Here the CDR3 reads CASNVPPQEQYF. CDR3 DNA: TGTGCCAGCAATGTTCCTCCCCAGGAGCAGTACTTC.

The chain combines TRBV7-3 with TRBJ2-7; 9 positions match TRBD1. The CDR3 runs 14 residues. Unmatched junction bases numbered 7, after V lost 5 bases and J lost 5 bases. Germline V gene sequence: CDR1 SGHTA, CDR2 FQGTGA. CDR3 loop: CASSPAGTGNEQYF. DNA for the CDR3: TGTGCCAGCAGCCCGGCCGGGACAGGGAACGAGCAGTACTTC.

V usage is TRBV7-2 and J usage is TRBJ2-3; D might be TRBD1 (6 bases). The germline gives CDR1 SGHTA, CDR2 FQGNSA. V lost 1 base and J lost 0, with 14 bases in between. The CDR3 has 17 residues. In DNA, the CDR3 is TGTGCCAGCAGCTTAGTAGGTACAGGGTATAGCACAGATACGCAGTATTTT. It yields the protein CASSLVGTGYSTDTQYF.

The chain has TRBV7-9 and TRBJ1-1; a weak D match, TRBD1 (6 bases). The CDR3 is 13 residues long. Germline V gene sequence: CDR1 SEHNR, CDR2 FQNEAQ (reference sequence). Trimming took off 3 bases at V and 4 bases at J, with 9 bases between the two ends. The CDR3 DNA sequence: TGTGCCAGCAGCTTTCAGGGGCCCACTGAAGCTTTCTTT. It translates to CASSFQGPTEAFF.

This sequence joins TRBV9 and TRBJ2-1, with TRBD2 matching 10 bases. Germline V gives CDR1 SGDLS, CDR2 YYNGEE. The CDR3 runs 16 residues. V was clipped by 0 bases and J by 3 bases; unmatched bases: 3. CDR3 sequence: CASSVARLAGYNEQFF. The CDR3 DNA is TGTGCCAGCAGCGTAGCCCGACTAGCGGGCTACAATGAGCAGTTCTTC. Supplemented by reference TRBV9 and TRBJ2-1, the full variable domain reads DSGVTQTPKHLITATGQRVTLRCSPRSGDLSVYWYQQSLDQGLQFLIQYYNGEERAKGNILERFSAQQFPDLHSELNLSSLELGDSALYFCASSVARLAGYNEQFFGPGTRLTVL.

This chain joins TRBV6-1 and TRBJ1-3; maybe TRBD1 (5 bases). The CDR3 extends over 14 amino acids. Looked up from germline, CDR1 is MNHNS and CDR2 is SASEGT. V dropped 5 bases and J dropped 3 bases, with 11 bases sitting between them. This chain's CDR3 is CASSQGTLGNTIYF. DNA for the CDR3: TGTGCCAGCAGTCAAGGGACCCTTGGAAACACCATATATTTT.

The chain uses TRBV10-2 and TRBJ1-2; D gene unclear. V lost 8 bases, J lost 10 bases, and 17 bases lay in between. There are 12 residues in the CDR3. In germline, CDR1 is WSHSY, CDR2 SAAADI. The CDR3 nucleotides read TGCGCCAGCGAGATTAGACCGACCACCTACACCTTC. It translates to CASEIRPTTYTF.

In this sample, this clone turned up a few times. The rearrangement uses TRBV25-1 and TRBJ1-5; no clear D gene. CDR1 is MGHDK and CDR2 is SYGVNS in the germline V gene. This CDR3 has 18 amino acids. Trimming stripped 1 base from V and 0 bases from J, with 16 bases between. The CDR3 DNA sequence: TGTGCCAGCAGTGAATCAAATTCCGACGCGATTAGCAATCAGCCCCAGCATTTT. It yields the protein CASSESNSDAISNQPQHF.

This clone was counted between two and nine times. This rearrangement joins TRBV4-1 to TRBJ1-2, with D perhaps TRBD1 (6 bases). V was cut by 2 bases and J by 7 bases, with 14 bases left in between. Germline lookup yields CDR1 MGHRA and CDR2 YSYEKL. CDR3 length equals 14 residues. The CDR3 loop reads CASSQSGALSGYTF. Written as DNA, the CDR3 is TGCGCCAGCAGCCAATCGGGGGCCTTGAGTGGCTACACCTTC.

J is TRBJ1-1 and V is TRBV4-1; D unresolved. Germline CDR1 and CDR2: MGHRA and YSYEKL. The CDR3 runs 17 residues. Trimming removed 7 bases from V and 0 bases from J, with 21 bases in between. CDR3 coding DNA: TGCGCCAGCACAAGAGGCAGAGCCGAAAAATTGAACACTGAAGCTTTCTTT. Translated: CASTRGRAEKLNTEAFF.